A selection of T cell receptor beta chains follows, all from one sample in a study of a mutant IDH1 vaccine in newly diagnosed glioma. For these receptors, no antigen is known. Data came from immunoSEQ multiplex PCR; TCRdb stores just in-frame clones and leaves some out. Seen here are under 40,000 clones, roughly 78% observed once, and the top ten hold almost 25%. The source was PBMCs, collected from a glioma patient whose treatment included an IDH1 peptide vaccine. The source of these receptors is a man aged 25 to 40 with glioma. The CDR3 runs from the conserved cysteine through the conserved F or W. D genes are given only for firm matches. Size values are once, few and many counts, or a class for expanded clones, and some rows have none.

CDR3 DNA	CDR3 protein	V gene	D gene	clone size	J gene
TGTGCCAGCAGCTACCAGGTCGACGGGGAGCTGTTTTTT	CASSYQVDGELFF	TRBV7-8	.	few	TRBJ2-2
TGCAGCGTAGCCAGGTCGAACACTGAAGCTTTCTTT	CSVARSNTEAFF	TRBV29-1	.	.	TRBJ1-1
TGTGCCAGCACTTTGAGGCCCTTGGCCAATCAGCCCCAGCATTTT	CASTLRPLANQPQHF	TRBV7-8	.	.	TRBJ1-5
TGTGCCAGCAGCTTTCGATTTGGACAGGGGTACAATGAGCAGTTCTTC	CASSFRFGQGYNEQFF	TRBV7-9	TRBD1	.	TRBJ2-1
TGTGCCAGCAGCCCAGATAGATCCCAAGAGACCCAGTACTTC	CASSPDRSQETQYF	TRBV5-4	.	.	TRBJ2-5
TGCGCCAGCAGCATCTCCGGGACAATGAACACTGAAGCTTTCTTT	CASSISGTMNTEAFF	TRBV5-1	.	.	TRBJ1-1
TGTGCCAGCAGCCCGGGGACTAGCGGGAGGAGGGAGACCCAGTACTTC	CASSPGTSGRRETQYF	TRBV5-6	TRBD2	.	TRBJ2-5
TGTGCCAGTAGTACAGGGGGAGATAGCAATCAGCCCCAGCATTTT	CASSTGGDSNQPQHF	TRBV19	TRBD1	.	TRBJ1-5
TGCGCCAGCAGCCATCCCAGACTAGCGGGGGAAGATACGCAGTATTTT	CASSHPRLAGEDTQYF	TRBV4-1	TRBD2	.	TRBJ2-3
TGTGCCAGTAGTATCAGGGGCCCCACTGAAGCTTTCTTT	CASSIRGPTEAFF	TRBV19	.	.	TRBJ1-1